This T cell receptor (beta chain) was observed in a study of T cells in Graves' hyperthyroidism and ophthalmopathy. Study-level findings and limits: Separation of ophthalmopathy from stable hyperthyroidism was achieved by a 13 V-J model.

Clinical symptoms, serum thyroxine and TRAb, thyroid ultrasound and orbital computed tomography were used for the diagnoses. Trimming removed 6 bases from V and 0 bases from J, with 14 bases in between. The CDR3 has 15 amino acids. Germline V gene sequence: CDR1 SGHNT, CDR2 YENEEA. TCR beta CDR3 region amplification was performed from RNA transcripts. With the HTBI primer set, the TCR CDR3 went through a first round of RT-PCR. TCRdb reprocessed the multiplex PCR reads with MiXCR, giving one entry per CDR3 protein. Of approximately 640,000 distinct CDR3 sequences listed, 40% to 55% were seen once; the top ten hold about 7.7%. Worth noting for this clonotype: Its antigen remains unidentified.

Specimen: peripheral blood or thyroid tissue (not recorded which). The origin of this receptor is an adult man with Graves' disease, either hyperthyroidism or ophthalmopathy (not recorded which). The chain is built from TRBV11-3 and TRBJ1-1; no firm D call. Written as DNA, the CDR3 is TGTGCCAGCAGTCCTGCGGGCTGGTTGAACACTGAAGCTTTCTTT. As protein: CASSPAGWLNTEAFF.